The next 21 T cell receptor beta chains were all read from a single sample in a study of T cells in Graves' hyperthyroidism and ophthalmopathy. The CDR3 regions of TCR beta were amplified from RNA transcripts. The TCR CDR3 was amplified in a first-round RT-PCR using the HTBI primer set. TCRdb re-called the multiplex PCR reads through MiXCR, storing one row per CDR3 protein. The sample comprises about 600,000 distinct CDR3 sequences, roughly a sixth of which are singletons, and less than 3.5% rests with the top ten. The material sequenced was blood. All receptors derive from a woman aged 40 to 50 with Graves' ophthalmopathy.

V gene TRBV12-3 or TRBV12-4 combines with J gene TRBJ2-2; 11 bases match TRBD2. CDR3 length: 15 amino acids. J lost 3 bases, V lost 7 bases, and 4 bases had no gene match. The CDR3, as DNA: TGTGCCAGCACCCCTAGCGGGGGGCACACCGGGGAGCTGTTTTTT. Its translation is CASTPSGGHTGELFF.

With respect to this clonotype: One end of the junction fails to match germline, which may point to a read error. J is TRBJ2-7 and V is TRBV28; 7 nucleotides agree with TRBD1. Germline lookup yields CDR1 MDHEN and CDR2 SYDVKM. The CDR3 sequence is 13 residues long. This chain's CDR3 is CATSPYDRDEQYF. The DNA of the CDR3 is TGTGCCACCAGTCCCTATGACAGGGACGAGCAGTACTTC. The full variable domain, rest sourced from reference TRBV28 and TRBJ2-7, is DVKVTQSSRYLVKRTGEKVFLECVQDMDHENMFWYRQDPGLGLRLIYFSYDVKMKEKGDIPEGYSVSREKKERFSLILESASTNQTSMYLCATSPYDRDEQYFGPGTRLTVT.

This CDR3 is CSARDPGGALTKYEQYF. The CDR3, as DNA: TGCAGTGCTAGAGATCCGGGGGGGGCGCTGACTAAATACGAGCAGTACTTC. This chain connects TRBV20-1 to TRBJ2-7; 8 bases align to TRBD2. CDR3 size: 17 residues. Germline V gene data show CDR1 as DFQATT and CDR2 as SNEGSKA (reference sequence). J was trimmed by 4 bases and V by 0 bases; bases with no gene match: 14.

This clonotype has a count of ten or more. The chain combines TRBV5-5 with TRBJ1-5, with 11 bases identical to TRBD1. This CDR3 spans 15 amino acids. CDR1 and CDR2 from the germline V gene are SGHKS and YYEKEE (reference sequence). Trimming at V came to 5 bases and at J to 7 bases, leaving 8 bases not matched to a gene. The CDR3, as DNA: TGTGCCAGCAGACTGGACAGGGGGCATGGACAGCCCCAGCATTTT. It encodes CASRLDRGHGQPQHF.

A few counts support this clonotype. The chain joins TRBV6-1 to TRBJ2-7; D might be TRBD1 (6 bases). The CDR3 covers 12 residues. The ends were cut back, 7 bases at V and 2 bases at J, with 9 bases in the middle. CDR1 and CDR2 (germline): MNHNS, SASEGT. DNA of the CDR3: TGTGCCAGCAACGGGACACCCTACGAGCAGTACTTC. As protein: CASNGTPYEQYF.

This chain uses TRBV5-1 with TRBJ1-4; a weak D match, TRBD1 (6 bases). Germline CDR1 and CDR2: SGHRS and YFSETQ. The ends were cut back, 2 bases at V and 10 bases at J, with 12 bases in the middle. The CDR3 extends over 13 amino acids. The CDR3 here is CASSLYPDRKLFF. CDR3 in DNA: TGCGCCAGCAGCTTATACCCGGACAGAAAACTGTTTTTT.

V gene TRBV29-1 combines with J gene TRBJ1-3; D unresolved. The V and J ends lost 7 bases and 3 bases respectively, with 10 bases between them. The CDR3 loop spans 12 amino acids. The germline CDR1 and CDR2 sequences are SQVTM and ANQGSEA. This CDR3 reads CSAKRGGNTIYF. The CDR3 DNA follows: TGCAGCGCTAAACGAGGTGGAAACACCATATATTTT.

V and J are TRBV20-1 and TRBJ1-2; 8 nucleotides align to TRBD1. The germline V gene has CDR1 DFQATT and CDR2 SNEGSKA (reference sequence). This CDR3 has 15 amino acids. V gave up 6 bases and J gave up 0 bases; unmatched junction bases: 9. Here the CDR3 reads CSADTGTGTNYGYTF. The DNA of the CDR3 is TGCAGTGCAGACACCGGGACAGGCACTAACTATGGCTACACCTTC.

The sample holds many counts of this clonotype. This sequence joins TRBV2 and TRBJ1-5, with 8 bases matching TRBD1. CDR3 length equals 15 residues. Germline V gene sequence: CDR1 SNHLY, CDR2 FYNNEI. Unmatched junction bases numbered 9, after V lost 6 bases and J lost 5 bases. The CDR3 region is CASRQSSGGDQPQHF. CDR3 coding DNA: TGTGCCAGCAGACAAAGCTCAGGGGGCGATCAGCCCCAGCATTTT.

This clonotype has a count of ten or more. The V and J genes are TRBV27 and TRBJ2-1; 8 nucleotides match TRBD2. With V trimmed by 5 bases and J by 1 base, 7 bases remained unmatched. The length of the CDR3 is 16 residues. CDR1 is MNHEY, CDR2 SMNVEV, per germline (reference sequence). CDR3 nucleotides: TGTGCCAGCAGTCCCACGGGACTAGTTTCCTACAATGAGCAGTTCTTC. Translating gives CASSPTGLVSYNEQFF.

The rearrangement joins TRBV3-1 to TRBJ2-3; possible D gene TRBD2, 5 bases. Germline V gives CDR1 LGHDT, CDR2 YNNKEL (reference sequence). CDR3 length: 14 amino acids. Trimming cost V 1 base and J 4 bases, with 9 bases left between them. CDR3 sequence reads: CASSQAGLADTQYF. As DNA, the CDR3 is TGTGCCAGCAGCCAAGCGGGATTGGCAGATACGCAGTATTTT.

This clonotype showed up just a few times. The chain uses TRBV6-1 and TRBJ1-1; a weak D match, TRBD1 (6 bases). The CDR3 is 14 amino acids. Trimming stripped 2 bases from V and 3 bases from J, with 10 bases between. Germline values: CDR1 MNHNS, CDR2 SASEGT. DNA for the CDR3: TGTGCCAGCAGTGAATTGGAGGGGGACACTGAAGCTTTCTTT. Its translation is CASSELEGDTEAFF.

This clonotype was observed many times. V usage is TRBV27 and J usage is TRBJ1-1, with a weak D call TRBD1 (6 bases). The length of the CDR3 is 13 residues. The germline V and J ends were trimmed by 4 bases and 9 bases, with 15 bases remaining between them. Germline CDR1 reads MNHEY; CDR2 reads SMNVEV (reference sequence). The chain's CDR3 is CASSSLQGFKAFF. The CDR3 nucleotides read TGTGCCAGCAGTTCACTTCAGGGGTTTAAAGCTTTCTTT.

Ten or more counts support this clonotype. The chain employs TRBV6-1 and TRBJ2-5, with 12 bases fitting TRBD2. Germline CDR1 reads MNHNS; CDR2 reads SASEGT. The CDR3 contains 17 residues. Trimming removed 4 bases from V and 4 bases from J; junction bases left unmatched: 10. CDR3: CASSARLAGEGRETQYF. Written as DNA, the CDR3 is TGTGCCAGCAGTGCGAGACTAGCGGGGGAGGGGCGAGAGACCCAGTACTTC.

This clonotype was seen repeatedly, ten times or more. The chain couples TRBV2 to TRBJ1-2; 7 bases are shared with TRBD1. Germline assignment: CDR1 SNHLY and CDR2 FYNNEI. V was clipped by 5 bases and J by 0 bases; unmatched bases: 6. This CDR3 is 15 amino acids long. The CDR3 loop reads CASSRGDRTNYGYTF. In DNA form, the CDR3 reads TGTGCCAGCAGTAGAGGGGACAGAACTAACTATGGCTACACCTTC. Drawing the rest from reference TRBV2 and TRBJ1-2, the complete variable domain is EPEVTQTPSHQVTQMGQEVILRCVPISNHLYFYWYRQILGQKVEFLVSFYNNEISEKSEIFDDQFSVERPDGSNFTLKIRSTKLEDSAMYFCASSRGDRTNYGYTFGSGTRLTVV.

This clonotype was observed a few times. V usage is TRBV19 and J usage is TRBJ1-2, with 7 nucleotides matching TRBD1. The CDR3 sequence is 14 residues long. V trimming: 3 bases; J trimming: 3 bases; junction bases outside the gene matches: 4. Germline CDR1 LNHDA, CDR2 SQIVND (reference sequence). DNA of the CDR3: TGTGCCAGTAGTATGCCCGACAGGGACTATGGCTACACCTTC. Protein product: CASSMPDRDYGYTF.

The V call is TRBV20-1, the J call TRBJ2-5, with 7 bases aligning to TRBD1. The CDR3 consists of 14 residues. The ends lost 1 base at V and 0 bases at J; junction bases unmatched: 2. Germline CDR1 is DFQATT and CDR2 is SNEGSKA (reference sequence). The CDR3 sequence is CSARGDSNQETQYF. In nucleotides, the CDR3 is TGCAGTGCTAGAGGGGACAGCAACCAAGAGACCCAGTACTTC.

CDR3 in DNA: TGCAGCGTAAGGACGAGCGTGAACACTGAAGCTTTCTTT. It is translated as CSVRTSVNTEAFF. This chain connects TRBV29-1 to TRBJ1-1; D is unresolved. The CDR3 totals 13 residues. Trimming left V 6 bases short and J 0 bases short, with 11 bases between. CDR1 is SQVTM, CDR2 ANQGSEA, per germline.

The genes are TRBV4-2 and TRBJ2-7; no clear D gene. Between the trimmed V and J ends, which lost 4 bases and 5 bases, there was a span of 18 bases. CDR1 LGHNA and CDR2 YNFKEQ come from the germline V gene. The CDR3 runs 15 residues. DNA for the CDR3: TGTGCCAGCAGCCGTCCCGCTAGGGATGGACACGAGCAGTACTTC. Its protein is CASSRPARDGHEQYF.

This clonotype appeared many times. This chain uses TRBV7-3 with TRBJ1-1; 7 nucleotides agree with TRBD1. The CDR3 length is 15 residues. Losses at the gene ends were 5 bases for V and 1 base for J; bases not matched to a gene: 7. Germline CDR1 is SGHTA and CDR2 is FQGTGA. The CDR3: CASSAGQTANTEAFF. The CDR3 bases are TGTGCCAGCAGCGCGGGACAGACGGCGAACACTGAAGCTTTCTTT.

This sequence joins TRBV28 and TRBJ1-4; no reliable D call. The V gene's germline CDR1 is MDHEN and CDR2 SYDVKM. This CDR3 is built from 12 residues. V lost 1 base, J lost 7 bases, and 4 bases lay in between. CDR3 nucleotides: TGTGCCAGCAGTTTATCGGTTGAAAAACTGTTTTTT. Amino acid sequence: CASSLSVEKLFF.